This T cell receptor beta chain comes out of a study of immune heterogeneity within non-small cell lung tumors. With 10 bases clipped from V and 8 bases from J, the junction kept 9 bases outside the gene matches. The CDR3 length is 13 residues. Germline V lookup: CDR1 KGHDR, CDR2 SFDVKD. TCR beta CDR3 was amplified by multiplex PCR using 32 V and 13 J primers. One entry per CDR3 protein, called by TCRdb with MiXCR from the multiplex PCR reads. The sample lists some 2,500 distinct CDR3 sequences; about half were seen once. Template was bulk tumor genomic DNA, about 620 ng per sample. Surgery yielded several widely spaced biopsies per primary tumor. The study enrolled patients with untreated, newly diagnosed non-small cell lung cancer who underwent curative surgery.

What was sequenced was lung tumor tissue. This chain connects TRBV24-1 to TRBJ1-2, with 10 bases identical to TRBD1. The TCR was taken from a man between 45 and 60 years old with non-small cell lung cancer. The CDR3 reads CATRQGALGGYTF. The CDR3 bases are TGTGCCACGAGACAGGGGGCTTTGGGAGGCTACACCTTC.